The present T cell receptor beta chain was sequenced within a study of blood T cell repertoires in COVID-19 (dated by TCRdb to about 2020). For context, the study as a whole: Samples covering the acute and convalescent phases of COVID-19 were provided by collaborators in the United States, Italy and Spain. The prospective study material was composed of cDNA or gDNA derived from T cells, B-cell-depleted T cells, or PBMCs. Subjects who had been exposed to COVID-19, were actively infected with it, or had recovered from it provided the deeply sampled blood TCRbeta repertoires that made up the dataset. The repertoires were released in a freely available public database intended as a resource for research on the immune response to SARS-CoV-2. Samples were obtained from the ongoing ImmuneRACE study (first 160 participants) and from about 1,300 subjects provided by 6 global collaborators. Nearly every sample came with metadata listing a de-identified subject ID, COVID-19 status, age in years and sex. Where HLA class I and class II types were available, the types were taken from metadata supplied by the sample provider, not from assay-based typing. What the study reported, not specific to this receptor: The amount of clinical and demographic metadata varied by source and participant and was provided uncurated.

The immunoSEQ Assay, a bias-controlled multiplex PCR, was used to amplify TCRbeta CDR3 regions from genomic DNA. Under the source paper's analysis protocol: The number of nucleated cells in each sample was estimated from the amplification of reference gene primers within the assay. Sequence reads were collapsed and filtered to measure the absolute abundance of every unique TCRbeta CDR3 rearrangement. For each sample, productive Simpson clonality was calculated as the square root of Simpson's diversity index across productive rearrangements. TCRdb took over this immuneACCESS table, retaining in-frame rearrangements with V and J assigned. Such tables are incomplete; in checked studies, under half of the missing clones stem from an unresolved V gene, and the remainder is unexplained. Clonal size and the V and J genes are those of that table, whereas D and trimming came from the DNA. The sample includes hundreds of thousands of clones, with around 85% observed a single time. The ten largest clones represent 6% of the sample.

On this clone: No antigen is known for it. Per-nucleotide qualities are absent, and no much larger clonotype sits a single base away.

Participants in the prospective study were aged about 18 to 95 years, lived in approximately 26 United States geographic areas, and enrolled through a virtual design. To assign participants to cohorts, the prospective study relied on clinical history that participants themselves reported in a screening survey and a study questionnaire. For ImmuneRACE Cohort 3, a participant was defined as recovered based on two consecutive negative NP/OP PCR tests, clearance by a healthcare professional, or resolution of symptoms. In the prospective study, whole blood, serum and a nasopharyngeal or oropharyngeal swab were collected from each participant by mobile phlebotomists. Over a roughly 2-month period, participants in the prospective study had the option of providing additional blood draws and questionnaires. Blood samples from the prospective study were shipped frozen or at room temperature prior to DNA extraction.

The CDR3 holds 10 amino acids from the cysteine to the phenylalanine. This entry keeps only the CDR3 DNA: 30 bases, framed from base 1. Reading the germline V gene (reference sequence) gives CDR1 DFQATT and CDR2 SNEGSKA. V was cut back by 1 base and J by 7 bases, leaving a gap of 4 bases between them. Sample: PBMCs or T cells enriched from blood (not recorded which). The sequence is built from TRBV20-1 and TRBJ1-1; there is no confident call for the D gene. This TCR came from a woman aged 40 to 49 who had recovered from COVID-19. The CDR3 protein is CSARGVEAFF. Read as DNA, the sequence is TGCAGTGCTAGAGGAGTTGAAGCTTTCTTT.